This entry describes one T cell receptor (beta chain). The data belong to a study of shared clonotypes between healthy human individuals. Selected positively for CCR7 and CD45RO-negative, naive CD8 cells excluded terminally differentiated effector memory CD45RA+ cells. This CDR3 comprises 15 residues. Germline-derived CDR1 and CDR2 are MGHRA and YSYEKL. The V and J ends lost 6 bases and 4 bases, in that order; junction bases with no gene match: 9. Clones were read by immunoSEQ multiplex PCR, and TCRdb kept only the in-frame ones, dropping some. The sample lists about 2,100,000 clones, under 95% occurring once.

This chain connects TRBV4-1 to TRBJ2-1, with 7 bases identical to TRBD2. The TCR sequence derives from a man between 18 and 29 years old in good health. Some clones in this sample may be carry-over from other donors' samples. Specimen: naive CD8+ T cells from PBMCs. CDR3 in DNA: TGCGCCAGCAGAGAGGAAATAGCGGGTTACAATGAGCAGTTCTTC. The encoded protein is CASREEIAGYNEQFF.